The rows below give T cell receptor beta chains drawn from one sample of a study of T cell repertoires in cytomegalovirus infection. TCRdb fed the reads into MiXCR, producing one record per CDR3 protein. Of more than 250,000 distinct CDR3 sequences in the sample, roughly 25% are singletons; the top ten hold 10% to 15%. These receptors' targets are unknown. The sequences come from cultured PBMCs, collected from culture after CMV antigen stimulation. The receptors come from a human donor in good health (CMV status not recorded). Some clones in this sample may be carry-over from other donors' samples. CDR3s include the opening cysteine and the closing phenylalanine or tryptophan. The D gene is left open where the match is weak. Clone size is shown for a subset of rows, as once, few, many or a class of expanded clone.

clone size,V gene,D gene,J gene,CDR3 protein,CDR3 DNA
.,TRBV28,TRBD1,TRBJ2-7,CASSESRDSPYEQYF,TGTGCCAGCAGTGAGAGCCGGGACAGTCCTTACGAGCAGTACTTC
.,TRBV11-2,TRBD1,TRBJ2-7,CASSPRTGPTYEQYF,TGTGCCAGCAGCCCGCGGACAGGACCGACCTACGAGCAGTACTTC
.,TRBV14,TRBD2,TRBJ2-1,CASSQDLGDGGGNEQFF,TGTGCCAGCAGCCAAGATCTGGGGGACGGGGGGGGGAATGAGCAGTTCTTC
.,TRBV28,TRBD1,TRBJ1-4,CASSLPDRGREKLFF,TGTGCCAGCAGTTTACCGGACAGGGGTCGAGAAAAACTGTTTTTT
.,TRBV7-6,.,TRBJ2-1,CASTEGGEQFF,TGTGCCAGCACCGAGGGGGGTGAGCAGTTCTTC
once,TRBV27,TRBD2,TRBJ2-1,CASRLTLAGVYNEQFF,TGTGCCAGCAGACTTACTTTAGCGGGAGTCTACAATGAGCAGTTCTTC
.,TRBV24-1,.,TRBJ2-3,CATSDPTGGFTDTQYF,TGTGCCACCAGTGACCCGACAGGAGGTTTCACAGATACGCAGTATTTT
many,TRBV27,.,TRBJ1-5,CASSSGANQPQHF,TGTGCCAGCAGTTCAGGGGCCAATCAGCCCCAGCATTTT
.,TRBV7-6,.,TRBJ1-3,CASSPSSGSGNTIYF,TGTGCCAGCAGCCCCTCCTCGGGCTCTGGAAACACCATATATTTT
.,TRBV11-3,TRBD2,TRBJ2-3,CASSLKLLAGGTDTQYF,TGTGCCAGCAGCTTAAAATTGCTAGCGGGAGGCACAGATACGCAGTATTTT
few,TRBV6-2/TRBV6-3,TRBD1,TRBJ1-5,CASKDRVRNQPQHF,TGTGCCAGCAAGGACAGGGTTCGCAATCAGCCCCAGCATTTT
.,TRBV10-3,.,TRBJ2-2,CAISESAGELFF,TGTGCCATCAGTGAGTCGGCCGGGGAGCTGTTTTTT
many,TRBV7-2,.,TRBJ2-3,CASSQQGPDTQYF,TGTGCCAGCAGCCAGCAAGGTCCAGATACGCAGTATTTT
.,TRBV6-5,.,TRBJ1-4,CASSGRINEKLFF,TGTGCCAGCAGTGGACGGATTAATGAAAAACTGTTTTTT
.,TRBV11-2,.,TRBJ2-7,CASSFPGNGEQYF,TGTGCCAGCAGCTTCCCGGGAAACGGTGAGCAGTACTTC
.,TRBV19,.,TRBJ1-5,CAGGGNQPQHF,TGTGCCGGAGGTGGGAATCAGCCCCAGCATTTT
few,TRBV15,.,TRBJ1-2,CATSRVFLGGASYGYTF,TGTGCCACCAGCAGAGTCTTCCTCGGAGGAGCCTCGTATGGCTACACCTTC
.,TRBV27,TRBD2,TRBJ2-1,CASSPSSGDSYNEQFF,TGTGCCAGCAGTCCGTCTAGCGGGGACTCCTACAATGAGCAGTTCTTC
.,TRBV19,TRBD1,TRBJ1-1,CASKFGTARFEAFF,TGTGCCAGTAAATTCGGGACAGCAAGATTTGAAGCTTTCTTT
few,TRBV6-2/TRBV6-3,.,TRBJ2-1,CASSPPLGSSYNEQFF,TGTGCCAGCAGTCCACCCCTAGGGAGCTCCTACAATGAGCAGTTCTTC
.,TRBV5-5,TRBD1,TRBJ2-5,CASSSGQGKAETQYF,TGTGCCAGCAGCTCGGGACAGGGGAAGGCAGAGACCCAGTACTTC
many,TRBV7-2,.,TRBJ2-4,CASVLGLGNIQYF,TGTGCCAGCGTTCTCGGGTTGGGAAACATTCAGTACTTC
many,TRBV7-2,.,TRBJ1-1,CASSLSDSMNTEAFF,TGTGCCAGCAGCTTATCAGACAGTATGAACACTGAAGCTTTCTTT
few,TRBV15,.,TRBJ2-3,CATSRVRGVGSDTQYF,TGTGCCACCAGCAGAGTACGCGGGGTAGGCTCAGATACGCAGTATTTT
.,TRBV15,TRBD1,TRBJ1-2,CATSRGLRGPVQGYTF,TGTGCCACCAGCAGAGGCCTAAGGGGGCCGGTGCAGGGCTACACCTTC
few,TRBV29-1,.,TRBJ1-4,CSVLTGATNEKLFF,TGCAGCGTTCTGACCGGTGCAACTAATGAAAAACTGTTTTTT
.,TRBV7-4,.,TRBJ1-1,CASSLAHGGAEAFF,TGTGCCAGCAGCTTAGCCCACGGGGGGGCTGAAGCTTTCTTT
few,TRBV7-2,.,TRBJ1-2,CASRRNQDYGYTF,TGTGCCAGCAGACGGAACCAAGACTATGGCTACACCTTC
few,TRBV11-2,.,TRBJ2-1,CASSSRGGAGFYNEQFF,TGTGCCAGCAGCTCCCGAGGCGGGGCGGGGTTCTACAATGAGCAGTTCTTC